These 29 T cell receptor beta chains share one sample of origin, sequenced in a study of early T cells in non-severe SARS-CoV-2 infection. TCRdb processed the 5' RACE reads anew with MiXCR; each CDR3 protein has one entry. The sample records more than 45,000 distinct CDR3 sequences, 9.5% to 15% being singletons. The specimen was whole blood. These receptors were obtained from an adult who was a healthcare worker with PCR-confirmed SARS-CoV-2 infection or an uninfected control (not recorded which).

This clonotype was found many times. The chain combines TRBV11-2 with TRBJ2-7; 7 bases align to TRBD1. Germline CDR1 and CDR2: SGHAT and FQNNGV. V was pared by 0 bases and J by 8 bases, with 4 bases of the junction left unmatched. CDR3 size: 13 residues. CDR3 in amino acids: CASSLDRGGQQYF. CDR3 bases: TGTGCCAGCAGCTTAGATCGAGGGGGCCAGCAGTACTTC.

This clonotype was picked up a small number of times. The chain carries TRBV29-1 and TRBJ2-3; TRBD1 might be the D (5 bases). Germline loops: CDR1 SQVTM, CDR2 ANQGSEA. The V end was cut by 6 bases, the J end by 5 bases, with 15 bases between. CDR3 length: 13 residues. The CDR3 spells CSVRQGVGDTQYF. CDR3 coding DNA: TGCAGCGTGAGGCAGGGTGTAGGAGATACGCAGTATTTT.

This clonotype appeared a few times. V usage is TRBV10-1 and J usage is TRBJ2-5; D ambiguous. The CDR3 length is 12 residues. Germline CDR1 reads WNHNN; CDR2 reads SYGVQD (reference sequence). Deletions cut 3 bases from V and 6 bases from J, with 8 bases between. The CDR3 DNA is TGCGCCAGCAGTGATAACGAGAAGACCCAGTACTTC. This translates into CASSDNEKTQYF.

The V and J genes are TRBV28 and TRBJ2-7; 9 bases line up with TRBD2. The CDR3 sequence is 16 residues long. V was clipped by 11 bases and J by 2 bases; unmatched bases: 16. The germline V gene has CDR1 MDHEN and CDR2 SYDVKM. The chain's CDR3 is CAARGASGESPYEQYF. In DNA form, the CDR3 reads TGTGCCGCCAGGGGGGCTAGCGGGGAGTCGCCCTACGAGCAGTACTTC.

The CDR3 bases are TGTGCCAGCAGCCAAGGCCAGGCCCAACTCTATGGCTACACCTTC. It yields the protein CASSQGQAQLYGYTF. The chain employs TRBV14 and TRBJ1-2; D uncertain. The CDR3 length is 15 residues. The germline gives CDR1 SGHDN, CDR2 FVKESK. The V end was cut by 1 base, the J end by 4 bases, with 13 bases between.

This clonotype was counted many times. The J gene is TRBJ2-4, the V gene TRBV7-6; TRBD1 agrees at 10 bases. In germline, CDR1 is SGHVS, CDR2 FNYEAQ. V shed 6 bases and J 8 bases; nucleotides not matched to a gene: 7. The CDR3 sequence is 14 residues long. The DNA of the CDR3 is TGTGCCAGCAGTACGGGACAGGGGACGGACATTCAGTACTTC. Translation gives CASSTGQGTDIQYF.

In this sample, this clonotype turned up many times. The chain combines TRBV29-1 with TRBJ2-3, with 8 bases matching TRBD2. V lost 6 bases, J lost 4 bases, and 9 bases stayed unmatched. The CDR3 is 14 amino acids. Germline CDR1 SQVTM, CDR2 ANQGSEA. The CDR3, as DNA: TGCAGCGTGCCCCCGCGGGAGGCTTCAGATACGCAGTATTTT. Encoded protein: CSVPPREASDTQYF.

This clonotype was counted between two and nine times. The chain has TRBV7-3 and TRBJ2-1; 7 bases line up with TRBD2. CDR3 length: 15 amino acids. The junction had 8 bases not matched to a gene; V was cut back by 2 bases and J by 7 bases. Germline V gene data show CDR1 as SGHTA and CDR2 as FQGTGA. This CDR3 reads CASSLWAGVGNEQFF. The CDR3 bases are TGTGCCAGCAGCTTATGGGCGGGAGTGGGGAATGAGCAGTTCTTC.

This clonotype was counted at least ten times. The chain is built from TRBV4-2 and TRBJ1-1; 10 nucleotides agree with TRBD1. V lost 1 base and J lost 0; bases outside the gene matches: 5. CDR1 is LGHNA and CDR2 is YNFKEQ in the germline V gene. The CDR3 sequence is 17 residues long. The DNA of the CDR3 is TGTGCCAGCAGCCAAGTTCGGACAGGGGGATTGAACACTGAAGCTTTCTTT. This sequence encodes CASSQVRTGGLNTEAFF.

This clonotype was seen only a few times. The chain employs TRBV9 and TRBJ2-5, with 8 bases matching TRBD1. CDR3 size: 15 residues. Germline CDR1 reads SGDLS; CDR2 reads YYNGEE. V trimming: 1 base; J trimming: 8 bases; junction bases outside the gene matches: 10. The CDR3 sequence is CASSVNSGGGSTQYF. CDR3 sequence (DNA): TGTGCCAGCAGCGTAAACTCAGGGGGCGGGTCAACCCAGTACTTC.

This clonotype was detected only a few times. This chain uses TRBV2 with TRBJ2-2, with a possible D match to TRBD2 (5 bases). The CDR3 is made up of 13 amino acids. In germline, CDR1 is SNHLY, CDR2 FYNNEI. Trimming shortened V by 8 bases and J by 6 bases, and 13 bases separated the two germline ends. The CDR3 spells CASLPRGSGELFF. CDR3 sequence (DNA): TGTGCCAGCCTCCCACGAGGGTCCGGGGAGCTGTTTTTT.

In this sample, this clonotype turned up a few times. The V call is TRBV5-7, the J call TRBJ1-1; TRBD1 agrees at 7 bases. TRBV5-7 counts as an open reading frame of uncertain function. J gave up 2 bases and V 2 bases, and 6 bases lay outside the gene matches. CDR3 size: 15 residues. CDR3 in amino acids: CASSFEGGDNTEAFF. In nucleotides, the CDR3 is TGTGCCAGCAGCTTTGAAGGGGGCGACAACACTGAAGCTTTCTTT.

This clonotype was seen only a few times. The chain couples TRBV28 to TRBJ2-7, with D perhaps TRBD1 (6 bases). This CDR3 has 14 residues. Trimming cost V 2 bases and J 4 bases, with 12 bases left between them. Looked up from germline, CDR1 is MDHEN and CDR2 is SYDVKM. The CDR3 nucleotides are TGTGCCAGCAGTTTAACGGGACACCTATACGAGCAGTACTTC. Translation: CASSLTGHLYEQYF.

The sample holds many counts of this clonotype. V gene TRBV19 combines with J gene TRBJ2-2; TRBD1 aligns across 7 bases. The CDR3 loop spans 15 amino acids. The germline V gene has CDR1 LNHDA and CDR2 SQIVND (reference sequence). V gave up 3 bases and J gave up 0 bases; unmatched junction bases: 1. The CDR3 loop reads CASSIQGANTGELFF. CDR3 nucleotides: TGTGCCAGTAGTATTCAGGGGGCGAACACCGGGGAGCTGTTTTTT.

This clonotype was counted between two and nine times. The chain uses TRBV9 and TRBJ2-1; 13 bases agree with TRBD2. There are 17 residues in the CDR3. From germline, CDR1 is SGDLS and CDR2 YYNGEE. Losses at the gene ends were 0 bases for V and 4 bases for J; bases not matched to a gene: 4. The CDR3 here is CASSVGTSGSAYNEQFF. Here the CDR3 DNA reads TGTGCCAGCAGCGTAGGGACTAGCGGGAGTGCATACAATGAGCAGTTCTTC. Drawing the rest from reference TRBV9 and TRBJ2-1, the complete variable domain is DSGVTQTPKHLITATGQRVTLRCSPRSGDLSVYWYQQSLDQGLQFLIQYYNGEERAKGNILERFSAQQFPDLHSELNLSSLELGDSALYFCASSVGTSGSAYNEQFFGPGTRLTVL.

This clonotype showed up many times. The CDR3 is CATSRGGEGDTQYF. DNA of the CDR3: TGTGCCACCAGCAGAGGGGGAGAGGGCGATACGCAGTATTTT. The V gene is TRBV15, the J gene TRBJ2-3; tentatively, D is TRBD2 (5 bases). This CDR3 region has 14 residues. Germline loops: CDR1 LNHNV, CDR2 YYDKDF (reference sequence). V lost 1 base and J 6 bases, leaving 11 bases between the germline ends. The full variable domain, its missing parts supplied by reference TRBV15 and TRBJ2-3, is DAMVIQNPRYQVTQFGKPVTLSCSQTLNHNVMYWYQQKSSQAPKLLFHYYDKDFNNEADTPDNFQSRRPNTSFCFLDIRSPGLGDTAMYLCATSRGGEGDTQYFGPGTRLTVL.

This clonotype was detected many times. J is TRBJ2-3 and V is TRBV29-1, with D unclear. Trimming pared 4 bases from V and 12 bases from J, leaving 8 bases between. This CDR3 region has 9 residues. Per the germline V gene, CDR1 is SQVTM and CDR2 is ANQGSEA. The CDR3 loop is CSVGADQYF. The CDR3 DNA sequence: TGCAGCGTTGGGGCTGACCAGTATTTT.

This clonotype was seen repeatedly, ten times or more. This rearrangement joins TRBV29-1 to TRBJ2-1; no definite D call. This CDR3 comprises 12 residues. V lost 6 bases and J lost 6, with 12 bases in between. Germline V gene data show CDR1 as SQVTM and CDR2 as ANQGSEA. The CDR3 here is CSVLAPGNEQFF. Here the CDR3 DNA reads TGCAGCGTGTTAGCCCCGGGCAATGAGCAGTTCTTC.

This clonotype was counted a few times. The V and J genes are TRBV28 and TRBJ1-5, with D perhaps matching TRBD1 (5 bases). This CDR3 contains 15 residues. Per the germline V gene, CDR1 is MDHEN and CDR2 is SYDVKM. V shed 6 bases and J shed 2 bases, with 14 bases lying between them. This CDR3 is CASRYMWGGNQPQHF. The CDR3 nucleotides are TGTGCCAGCAGGTACATGTGGGGGGGCAATCAGCCCCAGCATTTT.

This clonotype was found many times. The CDR3 protein is CSARDDGDPRSYGIETQYF. CDR3 nucleotide sequence: TGCAGTGCTAGAGATGACGGGGACCCCAGAAGCTATGGAATAGAGACCCAGTACTTC. The chain employs TRBV20-1 and TRBJ2-5; D may be TRBD1 or TRBD2 (5 bases each). Trimming pared 0 bases from V and 4 bases from J, leaving 27 bases between. The CDR3 sequence is 19 residues long. Germline-derived CDR1 and CDR2 are DFQATT and SNEGSKA (reference sequence).

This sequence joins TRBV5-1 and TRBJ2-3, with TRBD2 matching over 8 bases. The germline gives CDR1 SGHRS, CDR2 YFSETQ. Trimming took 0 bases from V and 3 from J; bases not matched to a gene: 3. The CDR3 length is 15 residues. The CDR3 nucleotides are TGCGCCAGCAGCTTGGAACTAGCGGAAACAGATACGCAGTATTTT. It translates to CASSLELAETDTQYF.

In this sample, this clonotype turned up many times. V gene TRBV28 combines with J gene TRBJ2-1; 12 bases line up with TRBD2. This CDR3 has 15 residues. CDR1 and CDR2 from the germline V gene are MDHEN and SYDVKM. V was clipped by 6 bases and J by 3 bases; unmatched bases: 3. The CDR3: CASRLAGGYYNEQFF. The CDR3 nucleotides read TGTGCCAGCAGACTAGCGGGGGGATACTACAATGAGCAGTTCTTC.

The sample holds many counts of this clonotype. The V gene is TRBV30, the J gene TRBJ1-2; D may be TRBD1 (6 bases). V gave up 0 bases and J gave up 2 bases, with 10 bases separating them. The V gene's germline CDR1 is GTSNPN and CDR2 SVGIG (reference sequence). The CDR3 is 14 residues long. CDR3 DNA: TGTGCCTGGAGTGTACGGCAGGGGAACTATGGCTACACCTTC. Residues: CAWSVRQGNYGYTF.

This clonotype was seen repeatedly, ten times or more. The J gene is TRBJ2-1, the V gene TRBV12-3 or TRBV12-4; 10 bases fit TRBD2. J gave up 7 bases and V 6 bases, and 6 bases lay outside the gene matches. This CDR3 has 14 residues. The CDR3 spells CASSSSGSWNEQFF. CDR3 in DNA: TGTGCCAGCAGCTCTAGCGGGAGTTGGAATGAGCAGTTCTTC.

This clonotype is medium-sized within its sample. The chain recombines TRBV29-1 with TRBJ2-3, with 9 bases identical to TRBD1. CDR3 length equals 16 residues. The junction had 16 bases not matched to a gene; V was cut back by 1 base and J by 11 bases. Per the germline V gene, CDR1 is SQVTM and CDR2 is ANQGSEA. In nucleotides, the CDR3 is TGCAGCGTTGAAGGCCCGCGGGGACAGGGAAGAGAATTGCAGTATTTT. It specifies CSVEGPRGQGRELQYF.

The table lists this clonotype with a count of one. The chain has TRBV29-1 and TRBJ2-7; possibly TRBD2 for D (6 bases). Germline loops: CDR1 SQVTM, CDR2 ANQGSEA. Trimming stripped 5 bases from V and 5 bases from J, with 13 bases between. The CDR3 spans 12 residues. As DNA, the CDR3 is TGCAGCGTTTTTGGGGAGGCCGACGAGCAGTACTTC. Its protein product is CSVFGEADEQYF.

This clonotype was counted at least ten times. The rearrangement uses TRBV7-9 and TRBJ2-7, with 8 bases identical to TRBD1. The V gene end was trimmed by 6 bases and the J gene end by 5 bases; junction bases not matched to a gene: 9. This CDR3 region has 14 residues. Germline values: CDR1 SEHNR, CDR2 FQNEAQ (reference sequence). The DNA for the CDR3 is TGTGCCAGCAGTTCCGGACAGGGTAGAGACGAGCAGTACTTC. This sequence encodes CASSSGQGRDEQYF. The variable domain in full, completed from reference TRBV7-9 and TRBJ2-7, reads DTGVSQNPRHKITKRGQNVTFRCDPISEHNRLYWYRQTLGQGPEFLTYFQNEAQLEKSRLLSDRFSAERPKGSFSTLEIQRTEQGDSAMYLCASSSGQGRDEQYFGPGTRLTVT.

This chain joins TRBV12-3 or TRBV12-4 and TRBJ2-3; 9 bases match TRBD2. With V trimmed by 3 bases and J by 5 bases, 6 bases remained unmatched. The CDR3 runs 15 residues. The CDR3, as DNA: TGTGCCAGCAGTTTGGCGGGAGGGGGAGAAGATACGCAGTATTTT. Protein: CASSLAGGGEDTQYF.

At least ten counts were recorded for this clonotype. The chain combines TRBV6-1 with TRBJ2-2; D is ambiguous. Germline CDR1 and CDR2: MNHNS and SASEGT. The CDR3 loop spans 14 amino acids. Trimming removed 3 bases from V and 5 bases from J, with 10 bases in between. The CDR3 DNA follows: TGTGCCAGCAGTGAGGTCCTAAGGACCGGGGAGCTGTTTTTT. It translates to CASSEVLRTGELFF.